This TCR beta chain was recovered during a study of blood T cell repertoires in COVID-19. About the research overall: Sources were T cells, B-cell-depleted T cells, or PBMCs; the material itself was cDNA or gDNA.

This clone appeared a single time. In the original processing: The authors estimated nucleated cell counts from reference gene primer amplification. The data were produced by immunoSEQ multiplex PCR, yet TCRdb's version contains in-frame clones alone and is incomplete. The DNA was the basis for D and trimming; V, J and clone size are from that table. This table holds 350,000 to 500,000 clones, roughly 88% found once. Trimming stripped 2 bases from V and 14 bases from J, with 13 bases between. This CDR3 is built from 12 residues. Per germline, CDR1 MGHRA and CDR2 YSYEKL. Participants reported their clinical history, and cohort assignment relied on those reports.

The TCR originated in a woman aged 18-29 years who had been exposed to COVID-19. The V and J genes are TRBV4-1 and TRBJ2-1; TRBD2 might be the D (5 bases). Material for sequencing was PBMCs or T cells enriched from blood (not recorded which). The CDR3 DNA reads TGCGCCAGCAGCCAAAACATGGAGGAGGAGTTCTTC. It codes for CASSQNMEEEFF.